The 25 T cell receptor beta chains presented below share a single source sample, sequenced in a study of OX40 agonist ivuxolimab in advanced cancers. The data were produced by immunoSEQ multiplex PCR, yet TCRdb's version contains in-frame clones alone and is incomplete. The sample shows 60,000 to 65,000 clones, about 80% of them seen only once. Here the sequenced sample was CD4+ or CD8+ T cells sorted from blood, taken in a trial of the OX40 agonist ivuxolimab. These TCRs come from an adult with an advanced solid tumor such as melanoma, head and neck, liver or kidney cancer.

As DNA, the CDR3 is TGCGCCAGCAGTCAATCGGAGGGTGGACAGGGGGACGTGGAGCAGTACTTC. Translating gives CASSQSEGGQGDVEQYF. The rearrangement joins TRBV23-1 to TRBJ2-7, with TRBD1 matching 10 bases. TRBV23-1 is an ORF; its function is uncertain. V lost 0 bases to trimming and J lost 7 bases; unmatched junction nucleotides: 12. This CDR3 spans 17 amino acids.

V and J are TRBV28 and TRBJ2-6; D is perhaps TRBD1 (6 bases). The ends were cut back, 6 bases at V and 4 bases at J, with 16 bases in the middle. CDR1 is MDHEN, CDR2 SYDVKM, per germline. CDR3 length: 16 residues. The CDR3 here is CASRPLQGSGANVLTF. The CDR3 bases are TGTGCCAGCAGACCATTACAGGGATCGGGGGCCAACGTCCTGACTTTC.

The chain has TRBV19 and TRBJ1-4; a possible D gene is TRBD1 (6 bases). Germline lookup yields CDR1 LNHDA and CDR2 SQIVND (reference sequence). This CDR3 has 17 residues. V gave up 6 bases and J gave up 0 bases, with 17 bases separating them. The CDR3 spells CASRDPRDTTTNEKLFF. The CDR3 DNA follows: TGTGCCAGTAGAGACCCGCGGGACACCACAACTAATGAAAAACTGTTTTTT.

This clone was seen a handful of times. The chain carries TRBV5-1 and TRBJ2-1, with no clear D. The length of the CDR3 is 12 residues. Trimming stripped 1 base from V and 7 bases from J, with 6 bases between. From germline, CDR1 is SGHRS and CDR2 YFSETQ. For the CDR3, the DNA is TGCGCCAGCAGCTTGAGGCGGAATGAGCAGTTCTTC. Encoded protein: CASSLRRNEQFF.

CDR3 loop: CASSDSGSFNTGELFF. The CDR3, as DNA: TGTGCCAGCAGCGATAGCGGGAGTTTCAACACCGGGGAGCTGTTTTTT. The V and J genes are TRBV27 and TRBJ2-2; 9 nucleotides align to TRBD2. Germline loops: CDR1 MNHEY, CDR2 SMNVEV (reference sequence). Trimming at V came to 6 bases and at J to 2 bases, leaving 7 bases not matched to a gene. This CDR3 is built from 16 residues.

The chain has TRBV5-1 and TRBJ2-1, with D perhaps TRBD1 or TRBD2 (5 bases each). The CDR3 totals 15 residues. Trimming cost V 1 base and J 5 bases, with 13 bases left between them. CDR1 is SGHRS and CDR2 is YFSETQ in the germline V gene. This chain's CDR3 is CASSLTGPLDNEQFF. CDR3 in DNA: TGCGCCAGCAGCTTGACGGGACCCTTAGACAATGAGCAGTTCTTC.

This chain joins TRBV7-2 and TRBJ2-7, with TRBD2 identical over 8 bases. The germline CDR1 and CDR2 sequences are SGHTA and FQGNSA. The CDR3 loop spans 18 amino acids. V shed 2 bases and J 3 bases; nucleotides not matched to a gene: 15. The CDR3 bases are TGTGCCAGCAGCTTAACCACTCCGGGACTAGTGATCAACTACGAGCAGTACTTC. The encoded protein is CASSLTTPGLVINYEQYF.

J is TRBJ1-5 and V is TRBV20-1; D is unclear. This CDR3 has 11 amino acids. CDR1 is DFQATT, CDR2 SNEGSKA, per germline (reference sequence). Trimming took 4 bases from V and 6 from J, leaving 7 bases between them. CDR3 sequence (DNA): TGCAGTGCTATGAGTGGTCAGCCCCAGCATTTT. Amino acid sequence: CSAMSGQPQHF.

This chain links TRBV28 with TRBJ1-1, with TRBD1 matching 12 bases. Trimming took 6 bases from V and 6 from J; bases not matched to a gene: 14. The germline V gene encodes CDR1 MDHEN and CDR2 SYDVKM. This CDR3 has 17 amino acids. For the CDR3, the DNA is TGTGCCAGCAGGGGCGGGACAGGGGGCGTCCGAACGTCTGAAGCTTTCTTT. Translation: CASRGGTGGVRTSEAFF.

The rearrangement uses TRBV28 and TRBJ1-4; no clear D. V dropped 5 bases and J dropped 10 bases, with 11 bases sitting between them. CDR3 length: 12 amino acids. CDR1 is MDHEN, CDR2 SYDVKM, per germline. The CDR3 nucleotides read TGTGCCAGCAGTCCCCTGGGTGGAAAACTGTTTTTT. Its protein is CASSPLGGKLFF.

The chain carries TRBV11-2 and TRBJ2-1; the D gene could be TRBD1 or TRBD2 (5 bases each). Germline values: CDR1 SGHAT, CDR2 FQNNGV. The CDR3 covers 15 residues. The V end was cut by 6 bases, the J end by 4 bases, with 16 bases between. The CDR3 sequence is CASRKVGTEYNEQFF. The CDR3 DNA is TGTGCCAGCAGAAAGGTGGGGACGGAATACAATGAGCAGTTCTTC.

The chain recombines TRBV6-5 with TRBJ1-4; D is possibly TRBD1 (6 bases). The CDR3 loop spans 15 amino acids. CDR1 MNHEY and CDR2 SVGAGI come from the germline V gene. V was cut by 0 bases and J by 8 bases, with 13 bases left in between. The CDR3 is CASSYSSQGREKLFF. CDR3 nucleotides: TGTGCCAGCAGTTACTCTTCGCAGGGGAGGGAAAAACTGTTTTTT.

The chain couples TRBV6-5 to TRBJ1-2; 8 nucleotides agree with TRBD1. This CDR3 comprises 14 residues. Germline V gene sequence: CDR1 MNHEY, CDR2 SVGAGI. V lost 6 bases and J lost 4; bases outside the gene matches: 7. This CDR3 is CASSPSGQGYGYTF. The DNA of the CDR3 is TGTGCCAGCAGCCCCAGCGGACAGGGCTATGGCTACACCTTC.

The rearrangement joins TRBV25-1 to TRBJ1-1; D unclear. Germline V gene data show CDR1 as MGHDK and CDR2 as SYGVNS. Trimming cost V 4 bases and J 5 bases, with 11 bases left between them. The CDR3 is made up of 13 amino acids. The CDR3 nucleotides read TGTGCCAGCAGTGCTTTGCTAGGGACTGAAGCTTTCTTT. Protein: CASSALLGTEAFF.

V gene TRBV28 combines with J gene TRBJ1-2; no definite D call. Germline V gene data show CDR1 as MDHEN and CDR2 as SYDVKM. Trimming removed 6 bases from V and 4 bases from J, with 15 bases in between. CDR3 size: 14 residues. CDR3 sequence (DNA): TGTGCCAGCAGGAACCCGGGGTTTGGCTATGGCTACACCTTC. Protein product: CASRNPGFGYGYTF.

The chain combines TRBV2 with TRBJ2-3; TRBD2 matches at 8 bases. This CDR3 spans 17 amino acids. The V gene's germline CDR1 is SNHLY and CDR2 FYNNEI. V lost 3 bases and J lost 4; bases outside the gene matches: 12. The CDR3 region is CASSDSSRLAPSDTQYF. Written as DNA, the CDR3 is TGTGCCAGCAGTGACTCCTCGCGACTAGCGCCGTCAGATACGCAGTATTTT. Using reference TRBV2 and TRBJ2-3 for the parts outside the CDR3, the full variable domain is EPEVTQTPSHQVTQMGQEVILRCVPISNHLYFYWYRQILGQKVEFLVSFYNNEISEKSEIFDDQFSVERPDGSNFTLKIRSTKLEDSAMYFCASSDSSRLAPSDTQYFGPGTRLTVL.

This clone was seen once. The J gene is TRBJ1-4, the V gene TRBV19; TRBD1 matches at 8 bases. The CDR3 has 14 amino acids. CDR1 is LNHDA and CDR2 is SQIVND in the germline V gene (reference sequence). The ends lost 6 bases at V and 8 bases at J; junction bases unmatched: 8. In DNA form, the CDR3 reads TGTGCCAGTAGAATCGGGACAGGCCGAGAAAAACTGTTTTTT. It codes for CASRIGTGREKLFF.

This chain uses TRBV4-1 with TRBJ2-2, with D tentatively TRBD2 (5 bases). Per the germline V gene, CDR1 is MGHRA and CDR2 is YSYEKL. The CDR3 extends over 15 amino acids. Trimming left V 3 bases short and J 0 bases short, with 8 bases between. The DNA of the CDR3 is TGCGCCAGCAGCCAGCACGGGACGAACACCGGGGAGCTGTTTTTT. This translates into CASSQHGTNTGELFF.

This clone occurred a few times. The chain uses TRBV6-1 and TRBJ1-5; TRBD1 matches 9 bases. In germline, CDR1 is MNHNS, CDR2 SASEGT. This CDR3 comprises 14 residues. Trimming cost V 7 bases and J 5 bases; bases outside gene matches: 6. DNA of the CDR3: TGTGCCAGCATACGGGACAGGGTCTATCAGCCCCAGCATTTT. It translates to CASIRDRVYQPQHF.

V usage is TRBV14 and J usage is TRBJ2-3; D gene unclear. Germline V gene data show CDR1 as SGHDN and CDR2 as FVKESK. Trimming pared 4 bases from V and 6 bases from J, leaving 20 bases between. This CDR3 is 16 amino acids long. The CDR3 coding sequence is TGTGCCAGCAGCCCCCAAGTGGGTCTTTTTACGGATACGCAGTATTTT. Translating gives CASSPQVGLFTDTQYF.

The chain recombines TRBV7-8 with TRBJ2-5; 8 bases are a match to TRBD2. Germline V lookup: CDR1 SGHVS, CDR2 FQNEAQ. The length of the CDR3 is 15 residues. Germline trimming cut 6 bases from V and 5 bases from J; bases unmatched to any gene: 11. The CDR3 coding sequence is TGTGCCAGCAGGGTTCGGGAGGGGTACGTGGAGACCCAGTACTTC. It encodes CASRVREGYVETQYF.

The V gene is TRBV19, the J gene TRBJ2-1; D is ambiguous. The CDR3 contains 16 residues. V was cut by 2 bases and J by 6 bases, with 17 bases left in between. Per germline, CDR1 LNHDA and CDR2 SQIVND (reference sequence). The CDR3 loop is CASSIRSGLLFNEQFF. The DNA of the CDR3 is TGTGCCAGTAGTATAAGGTCCGGGTTGTTATTCAATGAGCAGTTCTTC.

This clone has only a few counts. The CDR3 DNA follows: TGTGCCAGCAGTGAGACCCGGGACAGGGGGCTTAAGATAAACATTCAGTACTTC. As protein: CASSETRDRGLKINIQYF. This rearrangement joins TRBV6-1 to TRBJ2-4; 12 positions agree with TRBD1. After removal of 3 bases from V and 6 bases from J, the junction contained 12 bases not matched to a gene. CDR1 and CDR2 (germline): MNHNS, SASEGT. The CDR3 has 18 residues.

This chain links TRBV6-5 with TRBJ2-7, with TRBD1 matching 7 bases. CDR1 is MNHEY, CDR2 SVGAGI, per germline. The CDR3 consists of 13 residues. J gave up 4 bases and V 8 bases, and 8 bases lay outside the gene matches. In DNA, the CDR3 is TGTGCCAGCCGGGGACAGACCTCGTACGAGCAGTACTTC. It specifies CASRGQTSYEQYF.

V gene TRBV19 combines with J gene TRBJ2-2; 14 nucleotides line up with TRBD2. This CDR3 contains 20 residues. Germline CDR1 and CDR2: LNHDA and SQIVND (reference sequence). V trimming: 2 bases; J trimming: 0 bases; junction bases outside the gene matches: 8. The CDR3, as DNA: TGTGCCAGTAGTATAAGGGTGACTAGCGGGGGGGCGGCGAACACCGGGGAGCTGTTTTTT. Its protein is CASSIRVTSGGAANTGELFF. Based on the CDR3 plus reference TRBV19 and TRBJ2-2, the full variable domain is DGGITQSPKYLFRKEGQNVTLSCEQNLNHDAMYWYRQDPGQGLRLIYYSQIVNDFQKGDIAEGYSVSREKKESFPLTVTSAQKNPTAFYLCASSIRVTSGGAANTGELFFGEGSRLTVL.